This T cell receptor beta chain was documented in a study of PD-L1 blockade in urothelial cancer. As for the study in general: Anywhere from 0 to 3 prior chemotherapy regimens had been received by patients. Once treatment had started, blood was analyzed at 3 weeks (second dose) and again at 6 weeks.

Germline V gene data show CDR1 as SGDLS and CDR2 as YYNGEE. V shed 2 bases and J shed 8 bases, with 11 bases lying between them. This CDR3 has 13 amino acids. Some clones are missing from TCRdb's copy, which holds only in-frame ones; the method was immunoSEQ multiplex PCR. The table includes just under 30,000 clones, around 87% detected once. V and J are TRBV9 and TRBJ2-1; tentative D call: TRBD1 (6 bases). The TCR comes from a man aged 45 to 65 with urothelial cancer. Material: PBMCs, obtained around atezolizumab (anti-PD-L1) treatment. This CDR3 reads CASSVDRPDEQFF. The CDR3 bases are TGTGCCAGCAGCGTCGACAGGCCGGATGAGCAGTTCTTC. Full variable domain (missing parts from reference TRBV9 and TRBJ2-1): DSGVTQTPKHLITATGQRVTLRCSPRSGDLSVYWYQQSLDQGLQFLIQYYNGEERAKGNILERFSAQQFPDLHSELNLSSLELGDSALYFCASSVDRPDEQFFGPGTRLTVL.